This T cell receptor beta chain was sequenced for a study of neurological immune-mediated disorders. This clonotype was recorded at least ten times. Its antigen is still unknown. Individuals who volunteered at a blood bank located in Maryland, USA, made up the group of healthy controls. From germline, CDR1 is MNHEY and CDR2 SVGAGI. Trimming shortened V by 6 bases and J by 3 bases, and 14 bases separated the two germline ends. The CDR3 is 14 residues long. General study findings and limits: The most TCR clonal expansion was seen in HTLV-1-associated myelopathy, and the least was seen in multiple sclerosis, which fell below healthy controls.

Each TCR transcript was tagged with a 10-nucleotide random UMI during 5'RACE. In TCRdb, the 5' RACE reads were re-called with MiXCR into one record per CDR3 protein. The table shows about 84,000 distinct CDR3 sequences, with approximately 10% occurring only once. Sequences were obtained from PBMCs. The genes are TRBV6-5 and TRBJ1-1; D possibly corresponds to TRBD1 (6 bases). The receptor was isolated from a man in his forties in good health. The DNA of the CDR3 is TGTGCCAGCAGCTTGGAGGGGGGTGACACTGAAGCTTTCTTT. As protein: CASSLEGGDTEAFF.